A selection of T cell receptor beta chains follows, all from one sample in a study of T cell changes during pregnancy in multiple sclerosis. Profiled with immunoSEQ multiplex PCR; TCRdb holds only in-frame clones, not every one. Among approximately 85,000 clones, roughly nine tenths were seen once, and the ten largest hold roughly 2.5%. Source: peripheral blood, taken in the first trimester of pregnancy. The receptor source for this set is a female donor with multiple sclerosis, enrolled in a pregnancy study. The CDR3 runs from the conserved cysteine through the conserved F or W. Each record gives: V gene, D gene, clone size, J gene, CDR3 DNA, CDR3 protein. D genes are given only for firm matches. Clone size, where shown, is once, few, many, or a class for clones that have expanded.

>TRBV7-2|NA|NA|TRBJ2-2
TGTGCCAGCACCCCTATACCCGGAGTTATCGGAACCGGGGAGCTGTTTTTT
CASTPIPGVIGTGELFF
>TRBV27|TRBD2|NA|TRBJ2-1
TGTGCCAGCAGTTTACCGTTCGGGACTAGCGGGACGGGTGAGCAGTTCTTC
CASSLPFGTSGTGEQFF
>TRBV2|TRBD1|NA|TRBJ2-3
TGTGCCAGCAGTTCGGACAGGGAAGATACGCAGTATTTT
CASSSDREDTQYF
>TRBV25-1|NA|NA|TRBJ1-1
TGTGCCAGCAGTGATACAGGGTCGATCACTGAAGCTTTCTTT
CASSDTGSITEAFF
>TRBV2|TRBD1|once|TRBJ1-2
TGTGCCAGCAGTGACGTAGGGGACAGGTATTTCTATGGCTACACCTTC
CASSDVGDRYFYGYTF
>TRBV6-5|NA|NA|TRBJ1-2
TGTGCCAGCTCACGGGAGGGCTATGGCTACACCTTC
CASSREGYGYTF
>TRBV15|NA|NA|TRBJ2-3
TGTGCCACCAGCAGCTTGACTAGTAGCACAGATACGCAGTATTTT
CATSSLTSSTDTQYF
>TRBV19|NA|NA|TRBJ1-1
TGTGCCAGTAGTATATTAGCAGTATCGAACACTGAAGCTTTCTTT
CASSILAVSNTEAFF
>TRBV18|TRBD2|NA|TRBJ2-1
TGTGCCAGCTCGACCGGGACTAAAAATGAGCAGTTCTTC
CASSTGTKNEQFF
>TRBV5-4|TRBD1|NA|TRBJ2-7
TGTGCCAGCAGCGCCGGGGACAGGGAATTCGCGTACGAGCAGTACTTC
CASSAGDREFAYEQYF
>TRBV18|TRBD1|NA|TRBJ1-2
TGTGCCAGCTCATCATCGAGGTCGACAGGGGGCCCCTATGGCTACACCTTC
CASSSSRSTGGPYGYTF
>TRBV13|TRBD1|NA|TRBJ1-6
TGTGCCAGCAGCGGCGTGGGCGGGACAGCGAATAATTCACCCCTCCACTTT
CASSGVGGTANNSPLHF
>TRBV9|TRBD2|NA|TRBJ2-1
TGTGCCAGCAGCGTAGGCGGGGGAAACAATGAGCAGTTCTTC
CASSVGGGNNEQFF
>TRBV6-5|NA|NA|TRBJ1-1
TGTGCCAGCAGCTTATACACCAAGATCAGCGCCGAAGCTTTCTTT
CASSLYTKISAEAFF
>TRBV5-4|TRBD1|NA|TRBJ2-2
TGTGCCAGCAGCACTCCGGGACAGAAGACCGGGGAGCTGTTTTTT
CASSTPGQKTGELFF
>TRBV7-9|NA|NA|TRBJ1-1
TGTGCCAGCAGCCGGACAAACACTGAAGCTTTCTTT
CASSRTNTEAFF
>TRBV2|TRBD1|NA|TRBJ1-6
TGTGCCAGCAGTGGATCAACAGGGGGTAATTCACCCCTCCACTTT
CASSGSTGGNSPLHF
>TRBV2|NA|NA|TRBJ2-2
TGTGCCAGCAGTGTTTCACGGACTGCGAACACCGGGGAGCTGTTTTTT
CASSVSRTANTGELFF